This T cell receptor beta chain emerged from a study of immune evolution from preneoplasia to lung adenocarcinoma. Study-level information: HLA loss of heterozygosity: over 5.5% AIS, around 16% MIA, about 30% ADC, none AAH.

The data were produced by immunoSEQ multiplex PCR, yet TCRdb's version contains in-frame clones alone and is incomplete. The sample consists of under 7,500 clones, 70% to 80% of them appearing once. Points on this clone: Its target is unknown.

Macro-dissection enriched premalignant or tumor cells before nucleic acid extraction. V was pared by 2 bases and J by 6 bases, with 5 bases between. Germline CDR1 MNHEY, CDR2 SVGAGI. CDR3 size: 13 residues. Overall study findings and caveats: Normal lung had the highest top T cell clone frequencies. KRAS-mutant nodules had the highest T cell clonality.

Sequenced: FFPE minimally invasive lung adenocarcinoma tissue. This chain connects TRBV6-5 to TRBJ1-6, with D tentatively TRBD1 (5 bases). The source of this sequence is a person aged 70 to 79 with lung adenocarcinoma. CDR3 nucleotides: TGTGCCAGCAGTTACCAGGGTAATTCACCCCTCCACTTT. Encoded protein: CASSYQGNSPLHF.